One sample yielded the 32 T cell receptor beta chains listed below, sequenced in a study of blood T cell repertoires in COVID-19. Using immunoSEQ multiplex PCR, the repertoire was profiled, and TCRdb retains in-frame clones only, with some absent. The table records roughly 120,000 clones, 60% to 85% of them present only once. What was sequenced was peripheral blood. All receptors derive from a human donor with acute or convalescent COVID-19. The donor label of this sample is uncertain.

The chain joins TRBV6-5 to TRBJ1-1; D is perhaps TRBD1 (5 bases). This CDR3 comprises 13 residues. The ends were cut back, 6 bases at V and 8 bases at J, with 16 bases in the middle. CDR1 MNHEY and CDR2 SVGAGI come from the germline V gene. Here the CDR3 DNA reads TGTGCCAGCAGGGACACGGCAGTTTCCGAAGCTTTCTTT. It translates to CASRDTAVSEAFF.

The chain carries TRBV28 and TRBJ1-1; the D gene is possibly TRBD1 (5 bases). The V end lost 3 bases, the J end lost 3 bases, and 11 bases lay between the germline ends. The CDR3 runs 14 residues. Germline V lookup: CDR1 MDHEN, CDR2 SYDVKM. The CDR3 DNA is TGTGCCAGCAGTTTCTGGCAAGGGGACACTGAAGCTTTCTTT. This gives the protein CASSFWQGDTEAFF.

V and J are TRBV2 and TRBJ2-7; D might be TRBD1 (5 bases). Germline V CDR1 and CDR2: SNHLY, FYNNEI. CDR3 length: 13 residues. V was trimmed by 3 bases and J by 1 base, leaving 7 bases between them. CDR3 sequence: CASSDDSSYEQYF. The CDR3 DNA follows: TGTGCCAGCAGTGACGACAGTTCCTACGAGCAGTACTTC.

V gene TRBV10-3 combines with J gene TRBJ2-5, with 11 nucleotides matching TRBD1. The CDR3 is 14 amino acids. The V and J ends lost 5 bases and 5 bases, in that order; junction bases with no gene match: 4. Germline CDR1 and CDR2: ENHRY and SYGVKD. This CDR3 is CAISNRDRGETQYF. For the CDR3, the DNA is TGTGCCATCAGTAACCGGGACAGGGGGGAGACCCAGTACTTC.

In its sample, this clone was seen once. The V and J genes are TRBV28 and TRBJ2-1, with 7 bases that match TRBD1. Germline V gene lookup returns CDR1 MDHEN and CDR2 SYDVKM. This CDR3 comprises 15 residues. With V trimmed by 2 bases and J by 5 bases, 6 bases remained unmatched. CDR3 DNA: TGTGCCAGCAGTTTAAGAGGGGGCCCTAACAATGAGCAGTTCTTC. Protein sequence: CASSLRGGPNNEQFF.

The CDR3 DNA follows: TGTGCCAGTAGTATCGGACTAGCGGGGTCTAACCAAGAGACCCAGTACTTC. Its translation: CASSIGLAGSNQETQYF. The rearrangement joins TRBV19 to TRBJ2-5; 12 nucleotides line up with TRBD2. The ends lost 3 bases at V and 0 bases at J; junction bases unmatched: 5. In germline, CDR1 is LNHDA, CDR2 SQIVND (reference sequence). This CDR3 spans 17 amino acids. The whole variable domain, remainder taken from reference TRBV19 and TRBJ2-5, is DGGITQSPKYLFRKEGQNVTLSCEQNLNHDAMYWYRQDPGQGLRLIYYSQIVNDFQKGDIAEGYSVSREKKESFPLTVTSAQKNPTAFYLCASSIGLAGSNQETQYFGPGTRLLVL.

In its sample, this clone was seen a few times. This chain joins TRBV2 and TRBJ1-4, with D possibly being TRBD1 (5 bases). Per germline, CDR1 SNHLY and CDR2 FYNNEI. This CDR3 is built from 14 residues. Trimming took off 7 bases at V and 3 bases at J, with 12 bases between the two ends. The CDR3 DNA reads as TGTGCCAGCAATCCCGACAGATCTAATGAAAAACTGTTTTTT. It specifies CASNPDRSNEKLFF. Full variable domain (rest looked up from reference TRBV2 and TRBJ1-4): EPEVTQTPSHQVTQMGQEVILRCVPISNHLYFYWYRQILGQKVEFLVSFYNNEISEKSEIFDDQFSVERPDGSNFTLKIRSTKLEDSAMYFCASNPDRSNEKLFFGSGTQLSVL.

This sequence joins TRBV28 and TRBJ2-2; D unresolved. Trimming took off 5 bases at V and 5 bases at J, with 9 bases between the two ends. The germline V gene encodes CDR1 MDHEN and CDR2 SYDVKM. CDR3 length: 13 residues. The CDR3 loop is CASSMSQTGELFF. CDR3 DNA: TGTGCCAGCAGTATGTCCCAGACCGGGGAGCTGTTTTTT.

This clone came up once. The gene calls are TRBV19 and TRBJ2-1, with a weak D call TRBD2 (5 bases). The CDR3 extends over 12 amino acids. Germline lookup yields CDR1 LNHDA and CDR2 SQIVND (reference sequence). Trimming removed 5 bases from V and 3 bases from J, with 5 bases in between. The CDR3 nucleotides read TGTGCCAGTAGTCGGGACTACAATGAGCAGTTCTTC. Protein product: CASSRDYNEQFF.

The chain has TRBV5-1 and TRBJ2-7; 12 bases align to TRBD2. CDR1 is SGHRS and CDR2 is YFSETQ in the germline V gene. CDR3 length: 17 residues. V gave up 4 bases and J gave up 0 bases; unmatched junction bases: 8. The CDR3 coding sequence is TGCGCCAGCAGCATTTCGGGACTAGCGGGTAGCTCCTACGAGCAGTACTTC. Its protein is CASSISGLAGSSYEQYF.

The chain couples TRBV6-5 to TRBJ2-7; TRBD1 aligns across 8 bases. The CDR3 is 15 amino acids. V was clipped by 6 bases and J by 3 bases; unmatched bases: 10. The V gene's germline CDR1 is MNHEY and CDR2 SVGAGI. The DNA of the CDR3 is TGTGCCAGCAGGGATGGACAGGGATGGAGCTACGAGCAGTACTTC. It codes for CASRDGQGWSYEQYF.

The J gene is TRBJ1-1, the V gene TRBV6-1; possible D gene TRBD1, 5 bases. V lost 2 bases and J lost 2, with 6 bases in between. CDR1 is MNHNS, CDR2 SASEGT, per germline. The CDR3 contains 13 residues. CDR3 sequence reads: CASSEWTNTEAFF. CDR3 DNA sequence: TGTGCCAGCAGTGAATGGACAAACACTGAAGCTTTCTTT.

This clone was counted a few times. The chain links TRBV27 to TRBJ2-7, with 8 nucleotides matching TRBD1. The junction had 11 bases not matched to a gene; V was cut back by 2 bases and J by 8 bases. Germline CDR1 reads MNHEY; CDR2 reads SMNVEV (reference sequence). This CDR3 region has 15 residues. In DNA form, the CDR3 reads TGTGCCAGCAGTTTAACTTTTCGACAGGGGTATAAGCAGTACTTC. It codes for CASSLTFRQGYKQYF.

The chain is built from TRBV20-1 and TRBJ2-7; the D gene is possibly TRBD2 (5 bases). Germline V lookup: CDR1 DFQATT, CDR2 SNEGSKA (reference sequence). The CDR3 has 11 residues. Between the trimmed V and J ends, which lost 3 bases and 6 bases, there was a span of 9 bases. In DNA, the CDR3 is TGCAGTGCTAGTCGGGGTGGCGAGCAGTACTTC. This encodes CSASRGGEQYF.

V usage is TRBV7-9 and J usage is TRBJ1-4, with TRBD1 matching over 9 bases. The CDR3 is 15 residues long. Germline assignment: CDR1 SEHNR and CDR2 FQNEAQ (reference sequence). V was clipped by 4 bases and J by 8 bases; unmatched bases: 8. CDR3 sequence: CASSSKGQGGEKLFF. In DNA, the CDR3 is TGTGCCAGCAGCTCTAAGGGACAGGGAGGCGAAAAACTGTTTTTT.

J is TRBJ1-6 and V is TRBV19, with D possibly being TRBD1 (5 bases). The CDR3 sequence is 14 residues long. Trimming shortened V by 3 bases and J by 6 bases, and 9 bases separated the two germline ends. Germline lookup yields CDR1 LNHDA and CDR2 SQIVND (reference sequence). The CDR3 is CASSMQGLNSPLHF. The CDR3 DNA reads TGTGCCAGTAGTATGCAGGGCCTTAATTCACCCCTCCACTTT. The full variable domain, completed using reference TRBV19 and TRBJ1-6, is DGGITQSPKYLFRKEGQNVTLSCEQNLNHDAMYWYRQDPGQGLRLIYYSQIVNDFQKGDIAEGYSVSREKKESFPLTVTSAQKNPTAFYLCASSMQGLNSPLHFGNGTRLTVT.

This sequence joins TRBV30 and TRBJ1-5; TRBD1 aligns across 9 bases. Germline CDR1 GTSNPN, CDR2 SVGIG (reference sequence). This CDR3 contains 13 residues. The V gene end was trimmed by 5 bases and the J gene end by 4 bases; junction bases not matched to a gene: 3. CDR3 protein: CAWGGTGNQPQHF. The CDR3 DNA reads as TGTGCCTGGGGAGGGACAGGGAATCAGCCCCAGCATTTT. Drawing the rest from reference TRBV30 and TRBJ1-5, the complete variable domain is SQTIHQWPATLVQPVGSPLSLECTVEGTSNPNLYWYRQAAGRGLQLLFYSVGIGQISSEVPQNLSASRPQDRQFILSSKKLLLSDSGFYLCAWGGTGNQPQHFGDGTRLSIL.

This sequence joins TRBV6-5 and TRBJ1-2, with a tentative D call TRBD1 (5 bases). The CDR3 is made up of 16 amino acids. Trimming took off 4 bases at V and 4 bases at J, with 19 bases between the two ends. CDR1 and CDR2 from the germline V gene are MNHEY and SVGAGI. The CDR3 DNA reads TGTGCCAGCAGTTTCCGCGGGACTTTGGAACCCTATGGCTACACCTTC. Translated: CASSFRGTLEPYGYTF.

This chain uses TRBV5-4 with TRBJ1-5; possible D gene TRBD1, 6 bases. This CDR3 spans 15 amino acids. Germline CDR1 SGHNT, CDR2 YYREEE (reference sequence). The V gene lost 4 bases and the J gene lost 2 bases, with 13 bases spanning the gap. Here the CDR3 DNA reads TGTGCCAGCAGCGGATGGGGGCGCGGCAATCAGCCCCAGCATTTT. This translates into CASSGWGRGNQPQHF.

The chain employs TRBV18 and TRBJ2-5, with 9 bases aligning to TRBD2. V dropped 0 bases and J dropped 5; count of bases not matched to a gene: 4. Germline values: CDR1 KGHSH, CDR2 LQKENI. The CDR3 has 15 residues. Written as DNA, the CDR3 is TGTGCCAGCTCACCACCGGGACTAGCTACGGAGACCCAGTACTTC. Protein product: CASSPPGLATETQYF.

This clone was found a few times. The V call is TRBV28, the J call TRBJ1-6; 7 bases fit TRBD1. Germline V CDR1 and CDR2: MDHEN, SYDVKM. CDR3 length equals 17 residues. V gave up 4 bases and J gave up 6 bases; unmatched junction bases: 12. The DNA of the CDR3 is TGTGCCAGCAGTTCCCTCAATATTAGGGGGCCTAATTCACCCCTCCACTTT. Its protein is CASSSLNIRGPNSPLHF. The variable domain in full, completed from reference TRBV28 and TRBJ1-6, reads DVKVTQSSRYLVKRTGEKVFLECVQDMDHENMFWYRQDPGLGLRLIYFSYDVKMKEKGDIPEGYSVSREKKERFSLILESASTNQTSMYLCASSSLNIRGPNSPLHFGNGTRLTVT.

The CDR3 spells CASSFWPDRVNTEAFF. CDR3 nucleotides: TGTGCCAGCAGCTTCTGGCCGGACAGGGTTAACACTGAAGCTTTCTTT. The chain uses TRBV7-9 and TRBJ1-1; 8 bases agree with TRBD1. The CDR3 is made up of 16 amino acids. Germline CDR1 and CDR2: SEHNR and FQNEAQ (reference sequence). V lost 3 bases and J lost 2; bases outside the gene matches: 8. The full variable domain, in which reference TRBV7-9 and TRBJ1-1 provide the parts outside the CDR3, is DTGVSQNPRHKITKRGQNVTFRCDPISEHNRLYWYRQTLGQGPEFLTYFQNEAQLEKSRLLSDRFSAERPKGSFSTLEIQRTEQGDSAMYLCASSFWPDRVNTEAFFGQGTRLTVV.

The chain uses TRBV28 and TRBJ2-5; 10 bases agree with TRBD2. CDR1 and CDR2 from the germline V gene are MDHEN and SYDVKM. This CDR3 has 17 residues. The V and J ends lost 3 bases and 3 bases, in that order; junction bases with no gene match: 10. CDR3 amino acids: CASSFAGGLAGEETQYF. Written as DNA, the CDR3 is TGTGCCAGCAGTTTCGCAGGCGGGCTAGCGGGGGAAGAGACCCAGTACTTC.

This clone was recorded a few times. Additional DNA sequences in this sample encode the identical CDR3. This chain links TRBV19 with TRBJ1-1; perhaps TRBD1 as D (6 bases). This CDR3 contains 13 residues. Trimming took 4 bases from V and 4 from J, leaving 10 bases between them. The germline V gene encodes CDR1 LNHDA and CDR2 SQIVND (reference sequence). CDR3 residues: CASSRRGLTEAFF. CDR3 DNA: TGTGCCAGTAGTAGGCGGGGGCTCACTGAAGCTTTCTTT.

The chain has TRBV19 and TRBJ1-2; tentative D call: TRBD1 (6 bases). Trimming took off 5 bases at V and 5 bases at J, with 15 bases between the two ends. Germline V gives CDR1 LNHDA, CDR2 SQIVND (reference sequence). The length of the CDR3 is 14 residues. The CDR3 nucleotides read TGTGCCAGTAGTCTCGGACAGTTTCAGTATGGCTACACCTTC. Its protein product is CASSLGQFQYGYTF.

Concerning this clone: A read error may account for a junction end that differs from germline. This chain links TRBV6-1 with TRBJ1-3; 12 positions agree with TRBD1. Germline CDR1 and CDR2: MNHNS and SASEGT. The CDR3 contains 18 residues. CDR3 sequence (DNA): TGTGCCAGCAGTGTTCGTTGGGGACAGGGGGCGTCTGGAAATACCATATATTTT. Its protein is CASSVRWGQGASGNTIYF.

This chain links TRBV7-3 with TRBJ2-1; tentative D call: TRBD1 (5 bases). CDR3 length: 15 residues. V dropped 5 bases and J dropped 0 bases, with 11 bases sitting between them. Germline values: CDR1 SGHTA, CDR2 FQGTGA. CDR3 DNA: TGTGCCAGCAGCCCCTTGACAGCCTCCTACAATGAGCAGTTCTTC. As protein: CASSPLTASYNEQFF.

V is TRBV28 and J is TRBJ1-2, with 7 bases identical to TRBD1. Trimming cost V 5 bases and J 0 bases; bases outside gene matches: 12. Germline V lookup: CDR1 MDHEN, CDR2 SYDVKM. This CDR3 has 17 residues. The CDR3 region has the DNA TGTGCCAGCAGTCCTAAGGGGGCAGGGGTTCCTAACTATGGCTACACCTTC. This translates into CASSPKGAGVPNYGYTF.

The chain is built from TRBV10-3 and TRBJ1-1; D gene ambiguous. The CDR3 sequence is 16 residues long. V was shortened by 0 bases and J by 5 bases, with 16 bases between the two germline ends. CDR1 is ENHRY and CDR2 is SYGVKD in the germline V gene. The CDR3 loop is CAISESLSGRWTEAFF. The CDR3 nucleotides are TGTGCCATCAGTGAGTCTTTGTCGGGGAGATGGACTGAAGCTTTCTTT.

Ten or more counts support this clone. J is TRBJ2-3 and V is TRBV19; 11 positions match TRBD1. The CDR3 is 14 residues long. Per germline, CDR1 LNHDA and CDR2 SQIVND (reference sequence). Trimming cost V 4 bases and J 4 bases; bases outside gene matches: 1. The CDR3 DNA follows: TGTGCCAGTAGTAGGGACAGGGGGGCAGATACGCAGTATTTT. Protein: CASSRDRGADTQYF.

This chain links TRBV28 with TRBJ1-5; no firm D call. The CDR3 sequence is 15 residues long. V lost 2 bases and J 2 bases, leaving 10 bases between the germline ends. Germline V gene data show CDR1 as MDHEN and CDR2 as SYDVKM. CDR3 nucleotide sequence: TGTGCCAGCAGTTTACGACCTGCGGGCAATCAGCCCCAGCATTTT. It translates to CASSLRPAGNQPQHF.

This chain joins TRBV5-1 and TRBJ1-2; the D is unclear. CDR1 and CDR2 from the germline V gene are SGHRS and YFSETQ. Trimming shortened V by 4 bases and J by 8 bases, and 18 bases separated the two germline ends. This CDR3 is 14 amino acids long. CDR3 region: CASSRPYSFYGYTF. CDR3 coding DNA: TGCGCCAGCAGCCGCCCTTACAGTTTCTACGGCTACACCTTC.